This T cell receptor beta chain was found in a study of T-cell reconstitution after alpha-beta-depleted transplantation in children. The CDR3 totals 15 residues. Germline CDR1 PRHDT, CDR2 FYEKMQ (reference sequence). With 8 bases removed from V and 0 bases from J, the gap between germline ends came to 17 bases. A TCRbeta library incorporating unique molecular identifiers was prepared. TCRdb processed the PCR reads anew with MiXCR; each CDR3 protein has one entry. The sample comprises roughly 500,000 distinct CDR3 sequences, about a sixth of which are singletons, and approximately 3% rests with the top ten.

The source was PBMCs from the stem cell graft donor, collected from the stem cell graft. The rearrangement joins TRBV13 to TRBJ2-7; D might be TRBD2 (5 bases). This receptor was identified in a human donor who donated a stem cell graft to a child with acute lymphoblastic leukemia. CDR3 loop: CASLTTSGGSYEQYF. Here the CDR3 DNA reads TGTGCCAGCCTAACCACCAGCGGAGGCTCCTACGAGCAGTACTTC.